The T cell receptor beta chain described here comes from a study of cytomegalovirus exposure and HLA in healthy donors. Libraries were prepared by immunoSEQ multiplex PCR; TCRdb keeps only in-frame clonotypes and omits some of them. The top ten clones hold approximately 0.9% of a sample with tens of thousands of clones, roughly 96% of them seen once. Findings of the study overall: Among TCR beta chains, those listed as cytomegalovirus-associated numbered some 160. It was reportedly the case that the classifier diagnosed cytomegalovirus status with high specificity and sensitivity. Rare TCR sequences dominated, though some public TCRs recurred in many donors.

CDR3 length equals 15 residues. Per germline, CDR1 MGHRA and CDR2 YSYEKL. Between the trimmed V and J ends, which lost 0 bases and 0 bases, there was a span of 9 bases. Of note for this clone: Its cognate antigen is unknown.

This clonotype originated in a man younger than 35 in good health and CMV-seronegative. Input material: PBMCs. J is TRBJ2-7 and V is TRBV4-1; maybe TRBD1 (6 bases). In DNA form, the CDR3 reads TGCGCCAGCAGCCAAGAAATGGGACACTCCTACGAGCAGTACTTC. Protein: CASSQEMGHSYEQYF.